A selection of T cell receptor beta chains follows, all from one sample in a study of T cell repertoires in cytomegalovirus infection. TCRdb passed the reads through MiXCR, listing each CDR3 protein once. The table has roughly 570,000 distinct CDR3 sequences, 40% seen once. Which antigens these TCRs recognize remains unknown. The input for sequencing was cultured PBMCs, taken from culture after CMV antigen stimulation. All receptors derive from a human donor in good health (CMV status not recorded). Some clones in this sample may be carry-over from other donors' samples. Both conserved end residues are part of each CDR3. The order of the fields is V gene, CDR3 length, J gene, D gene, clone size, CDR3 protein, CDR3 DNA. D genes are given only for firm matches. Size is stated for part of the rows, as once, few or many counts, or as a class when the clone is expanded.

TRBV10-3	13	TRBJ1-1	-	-	CAISDSGGAEAFF	TGTGCCATCAGTGACTCTGGAGGGGCTGAAGCTTTCTTT
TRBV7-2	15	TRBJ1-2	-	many	CASSLEPGTGYGYTF	TGTGCCAGCAGCTTAGAGCCGGGGACGGGCTATGGCTACACCTTC
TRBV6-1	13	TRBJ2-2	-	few	CASSIWGSGELFF	TGTGCCAGCAGCATCTGGGGAAGCGGGGAGCTGTTTTTT
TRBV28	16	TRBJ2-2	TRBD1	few	CASKQGGLANTGELFF	TGTGCCAGCAAACAGGGGGGATTGGCGAACACCGGGGAGCTGTTTTTT
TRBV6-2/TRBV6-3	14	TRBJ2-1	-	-	CASKVGGMGDEQFF	TGTGCCAGCAAAGTCGGTGGGATGGGGGATGAGCAGTTCTTC
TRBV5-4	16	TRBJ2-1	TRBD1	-	CASSPDRGLYTNEQFF	TGTGCCAGCAGCCCGGACAGGGGGCTCTACACCAATGAGCAGTTCTTC
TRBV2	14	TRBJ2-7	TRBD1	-	CASSEQGQGYEQYF	TGTGCCAGCAGTGAACAGGGACAGGGTTACGAGCAGTACTTC
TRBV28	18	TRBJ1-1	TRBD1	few	CASSLSRRDRGPGTEAFF	TGTGCCAGCAGTTTATCCCGCAGGGACAGGGGGCCTGGCACTGAAGCTTTCTTT
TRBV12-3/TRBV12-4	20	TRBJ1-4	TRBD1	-	CASSSDTSGTGGRFDEKLFF	TGTGCCAGCAGCTCCGATACATCCGGGACAGGGGGAAGGTTCGATGAAAAACTGTTTTTT
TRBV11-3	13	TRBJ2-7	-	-	CASSYATGYEQYF	TGTGCCAGCAGCTACGCTACAGGCTACGAGCAGTACTTC
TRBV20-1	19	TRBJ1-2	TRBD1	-	CSAGGPGTGNPQSFYGYTF	TGCAGTGCTGGGGGCCCCGGGACAGGGAACCCTCAGTCGTTCTATGGCTACACCTTC
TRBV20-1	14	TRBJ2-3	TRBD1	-	CSASDREYTDTQYF	TGCAGTGCTTCTGACAGGGAGTACACAGATACGCAGTATTTT
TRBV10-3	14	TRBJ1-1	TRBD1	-	CAIRTGEVDTEAFF	TGTGCCATCCGGACAGGGGAGGTGGACACTGAAGCTTTCTTT
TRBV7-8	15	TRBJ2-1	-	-	CASSSNLGIDNEQFF	TGTGCCAGCAGCTCTAATTTAGGAATCGACAATGAGCAGTTCTTC
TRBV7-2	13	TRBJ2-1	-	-	CASSLTRVHEQFF	TGTGCCAGCAGCTTAACCCGCGTCCATGAGCAGTTCTTC
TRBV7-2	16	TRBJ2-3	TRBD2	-	CASSLGGLALVDTQYF	TGTGCCAGCAGCTTAGGAGGACTAGCGCTCGTAGATACGCAGTATTTT
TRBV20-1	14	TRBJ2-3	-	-	CSALGRDNTDTQYF	TGCAGTGCCCTAGGGCGGGATAACACAGATACGCAGTATTTT
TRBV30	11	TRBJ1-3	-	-	CAWSPGNTIYF	TGTGCCTGGAGCCCGGGAAACACCATATATTTT
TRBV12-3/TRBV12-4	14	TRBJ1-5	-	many	CASSLGQGGQPQHF	TGTGCCAGCAGTTTAGGGCAGGGCGGCCAGCCCCAGCATTTT
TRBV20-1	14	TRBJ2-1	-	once	CSATESGSYNEQFF	TGCAGTGCTACTGAAAGCGGCTCCTACAATGAGCAGTTCTTC
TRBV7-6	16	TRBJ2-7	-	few	CASSFGGGLSSYEQYF	TGTGCCAGCAGCTTTGGGGGAGGCTTATCCTCCTACGAGCAGTACTTC